This T cell receptor (beta chain) is drawn from a study of cytomegalovirus exposure and HLA in healthy donors. Study findings and constraints: There were some public TCRs occurring in many donors, but most TCR sequences were rare.

A note on this clone: The antigen is undetermined.

The primer mix had 60 Vbeta and 13 Jbeta primers. Data came from immunoSEQ multiplex PCR; TCRdb stores just in-frame clones and leaves some out. In total, the table holds around 44,000 clones. The germline V gene has CDR1 MNHEY and CDR2 SMNVEV (reference sequence). Deletions cut 7 bases from V and 3 bases from J, with 16 bases between. This CDR3 comprises 14 residues. Sequencing was done on a sample of PBMCs. The chain joins TRBV27 to TRBJ2-7; TRBD2 is a possible D gene (5 bases). This TCR came from a male donor in good health and CMV-seropositive. Written as DNA, the CDR3 is TGTGCCAGCACCTCTGACCCGGGGAGCTACGAGCAGTACTTC. This sequence encodes CASTSDPGSYEQYF.